The next 4 T cell receptor beta chains were all read from a single sample in a study of shared clonotypes between healthy human individuals. Libraries were prepared by immunoSEQ multiplex PCR; TCRdb keeps only in-frame clonotypes and omits some of them. The table records just over 2,000,000 clones, about 95% of them present only once. Terminally differentiated effector memory CD45RA+ cells were excluded from the naive CD8 cells, which were CD45RO-negative and positively selected for CCR7. The sample comprised naive CD8+ T cells sorted from blood. The receptors come from a man in his late teens or twenties in good health.

This chain links TRBV25-1 with TRBJ2-7, with D perhaps matching TRBD1 or TRBD2 (6 bases each). Trimming took off 7 bases at V and 3 bases at J, with 10 bases between the two ends. CDR1 and CDR2 (germline): MGHDK, SYGVNS. The CDR3 contains 12 residues. The CDR3 bases are TGTGCCAGCATTGGAGGGGGCTACGAGCAGTACTTC. Its translation: CASIGGGYEQYF.

DNA for the CDR3: TGTGCCAGCAGCTTAGTAAGTATATCAGGCGAGCAGTACTTC. Translated: CASSLVSISGEQYF. This chain joins TRBV7-9 and TRBJ2-7; D gene unclear. V dropped 1 base and J dropped 6 bases, with 13 bases sitting between them. Germline V gene lookup returns CDR1 SEHNR and CDR2 FQNEAQ (reference sequence). The CDR3 extends over 14 amino acids.

The CDR3 protein is CAISDPSSGGLTDTQYF. The CDR3 DNA reads as TGTGCCATCAGTGACCCTAGCAGCGGGGGCCTCACAGATACGCAGTATTTT. This chain joins TRBV10-3 and TRBJ2-3; 8 positions agree with TRBD2. CDR1 is ENHRY, CDR2 SYGVKD, per germline. This CDR3 spans 17 amino acids. J gave up 2 bases and V 3 bases, and 10 bases lay outside the gene matches.

V gene TRBV13 combines with J gene TRBJ2-2, with D possibly being TRBD2 (6 bases). The CDR3 contains 15 residues. The V and J ends lost 3 bases and 0 bases respectively, with 8 bases between them. Germline loops: CDR1 PRHDT, CDR2 FYEKMQ (reference sequence). The CDR3 DNA is TGTGCCAGCAGCTTGTGGGGGGCGAACACCGGGGAGCTGTTTTTT. Translation: CASSLWGANTGELFF. Complete variable domain (other parts from reference TRBV13 and TRBJ2-2): AAGVIQSPRHLIKEKRETATLKCYPIPRHDTVYWYQQGPGQDPQFLISFYEKMQSDKGSIPDRFSAQQFSDYHSELNMSSLELGDSALYFCASSLWGANTGELFFGEGSRLTVL.